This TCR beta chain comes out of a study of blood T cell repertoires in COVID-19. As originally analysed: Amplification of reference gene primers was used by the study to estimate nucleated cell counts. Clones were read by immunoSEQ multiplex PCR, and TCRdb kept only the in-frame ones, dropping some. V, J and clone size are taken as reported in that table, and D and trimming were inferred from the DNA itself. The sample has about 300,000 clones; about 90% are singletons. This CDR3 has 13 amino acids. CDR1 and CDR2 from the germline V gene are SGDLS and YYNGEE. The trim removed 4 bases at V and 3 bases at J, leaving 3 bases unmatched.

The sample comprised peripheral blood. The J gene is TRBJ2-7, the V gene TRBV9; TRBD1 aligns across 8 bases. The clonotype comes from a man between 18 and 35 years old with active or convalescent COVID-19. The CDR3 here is CASSMGTGYEQYF. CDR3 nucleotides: TGTGCCAGCAGCATGGGGACAGGCTACGAGCAGTACTTC.